The text below deals with one T cell receptor (beta chain). As yet, its antigen is unknown. Eight separate reactions for every sample produced the cDNA. Reanalyzing the 5' RACE reads, TCRdb keeps one entry per CDR3 protein, without DNA. Its table records over 110,000 distinct CDR3 sequences. This record comes from a study of monozygotic twins with inflammatory bowel disease. Study-level points and caveats: Concordant and discordant twins showed no difference in repertoire similarity, possibly from limited power. Those with IBD had lower TCRbeta diversity (inverse Simpson) than their healthy co-twins did.

Germline CDR1 and CDR2: LNHNV and YYDKDF (reference sequence). This CDR3 has 14 amino acids. This clonotype was obtained from a human donor with ulcerative colitis or Crohn's disease, or a healthy co-twin of an affected twin (not recorded which). Sequenced material: blood. The rearrangement joins TRBV15 to TRBJ2-5; TCRdb proposes TRBD1, but this gene call is untestable without DNA. The CDR3 sequence is CATSRSRGWETQYF. Full variable domain (missing parts from reference TRBV15 and TRBJ2-5): DAMVIQNPRYQVTQFGKPVTLSCSQTLNHNVMYWYQQKSSQAPKLLFHYYDKDFNNEADTPDNFQSRRPNTSFCFLDIRSPGLGDTAMYLCATSRSRGWETQYFGPGTRLLVL.